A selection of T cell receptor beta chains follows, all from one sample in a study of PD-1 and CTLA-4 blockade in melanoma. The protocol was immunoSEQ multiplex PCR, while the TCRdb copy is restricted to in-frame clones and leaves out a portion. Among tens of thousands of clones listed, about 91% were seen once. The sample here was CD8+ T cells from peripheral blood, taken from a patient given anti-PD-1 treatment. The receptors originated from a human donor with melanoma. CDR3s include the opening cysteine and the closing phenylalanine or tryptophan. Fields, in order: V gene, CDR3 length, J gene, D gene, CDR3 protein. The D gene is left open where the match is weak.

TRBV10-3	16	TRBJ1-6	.	CAISESMTSYNSPLHF
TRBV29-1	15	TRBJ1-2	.	CSVEEPGPRTYGYTF
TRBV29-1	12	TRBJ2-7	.	CSVEAGAYEQYF
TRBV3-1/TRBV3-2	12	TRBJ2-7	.	CASSHGSYEQYF
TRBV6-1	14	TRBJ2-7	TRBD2	CASSEVPAGHEQYF
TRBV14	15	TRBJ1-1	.	CASSQVTGWNTEAFF
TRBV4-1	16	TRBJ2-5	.	CASSQPWGENQETQYF
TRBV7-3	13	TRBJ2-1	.	CASSLGGANEQFF
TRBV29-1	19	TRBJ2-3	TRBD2	CSVEGWLISSGQNTDTQYF
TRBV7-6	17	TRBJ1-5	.	CASSLEPAGSSNQPQHF
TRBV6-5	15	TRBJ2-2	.	CASSYRRDNTGELFF
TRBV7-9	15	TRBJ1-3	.	CASSHLQGAGNTIYF
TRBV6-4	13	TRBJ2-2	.	CASSDSDAGELFF
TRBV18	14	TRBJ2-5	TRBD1	CASSPTGGRETQYF
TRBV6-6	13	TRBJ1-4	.	CASSVATNEKLFF
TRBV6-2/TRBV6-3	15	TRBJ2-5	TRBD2	CASSYLAENQETQYF
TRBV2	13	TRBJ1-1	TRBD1	CASPDRVNTEAFF
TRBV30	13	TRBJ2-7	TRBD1	CACTGAGGYEQYF
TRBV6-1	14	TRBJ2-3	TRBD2	CASSEGLASDTQYF
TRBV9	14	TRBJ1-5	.	CASSVSTDDWPQHF